This passage covers 24 T cell receptor beta chains from one sample sequenced in a study of T cells in Graves' hyperthyroidism and ophthalmopathy. The CDR3 regions of TCR beta were amplified from RNA transcripts. During a first-round RT-PCR of the TCR CDR3, the HTBI primer set was used. TCRdb reprocessed the multiplex PCR reads via MiXCR and lists one record per CDR3 protein. Here the sample spans hundreds of thousands of distinct CDR3 sequences, just over 35% being singletons. Sequences were obtained from blood. All receptors come from a woman aged 40 to 49 with Graves' hyperthyroidism.

The V and J genes are TRBV2 and TRBJ1-2; TRBD1 is a possible D gene (6 bases). The CDR3 has 13 amino acids. Trimming took off 9 bases at V and 4 bases at J, with 15 bases between the two ends. Germline V gene data show CDR1 as SNHLY and CDR2 as FYNNEI. CDR3: CASQTGEGYGYTF. The CDR3, as DNA: TGTGCCAGTCAGACAGGAGAGGGCTATGGCTACACCTTC.

The J gene is TRBJ2-7, the V gene TRBV20-1, with D possibly TRBD1 on 5 matching bases. Germline V gene lookup returns CDR1 DFQATT and CDR2 SNEGSKA (reference sequence). With 6 bases removed from V and 6 bases from J, the gap between germline ends came to 12 bases. The CDR3 has 11 amino acids. The DNA for the CDR3 is TGCAGTGCAACCGACAGCTCCGAGCAGTACTTC. It specifies CSATDSSEQYF.

The sample holds one count of this clonotype. At one of its ends the junction is not consistent with the germline gene, which may arise from a read error. J is TRBJ2-7 and V is TRBV20-1; D is possibly TRBD2 (6 bases). Germline values: CDR1 DFQATT, CDR2 SNEGSKA (reference sequence). The CDR3 totals 11 residues. CDR3 sequence reads: CSARMRGSEDF. CDR3 in DNA: TGCAGTGCTAGGATGCGGGGCTCGGAAGACTTC.

Comment on this clonotype: A much larger clone differs by one base, so this may be a read error. This chain joins TRBV7-9 and TRBJ2-7, with D perhaps TRBD1 or TRBD2 (5 bases each). The V and J ends lost 7 bases and 2 bases respectively, with 18 bases between them. The CDR3 has 15 amino acids. The V gene's germline CDR1 is SEHNR and CDR2 FQNEAQ (reference sequence). The CDR3 nucleotides are TGTGCCAGCATCACCCCGGGACGGACACCCTACGAGCAGTACTTC. It yields the protein CASITPGRTPYEQYF.

The chain uses TRBV6-2 or TRBV6-3 and TRBJ1-2; D might be TRBD1 (6 bases). Germline V lookup: CDR1 MNHEY, CDR2 SVGEGT. V gave up 2 bases and J gave up 3 bases, with 28 bases separating them. The CDR3 runs 20 residues. The CDR3 DNA follows: TGTGCCAGCAGTTACAATAACCGAGGGGGGTCCCTGCGTGTTGACTATGGCTACACCTTC. This encodes CASSYNNRGGSLRVDYGYTF.

The sample holds many counts of this clonotype. The chain is built from TRBV14 and TRBJ1-2; D is possibly TRBD1 (6 bases). The length of the CDR3 is 13 residues. Germline lookup yields CDR1 SGHDN and CDR2 FVKESK. V lost 4 bases to trimming and J lost 11 bases, with 17 bases between them. The CDR3 sequence: CASSPTQGGTYTF. The DNA for the CDR3 is TGTGCCAGCAGCCCGACACAAGGGGGGACTTACACCTTC.

The chain joins TRBV10-3 to TRBJ2-7; possibly TRBD1 or TRBD2 for D (5 bases each). The V end lost 10 bases, the J end lost 5 bases, and 9 bases lay between the germline ends. This CDR3 contains 10 residues. Germline values: CDR1 ENHRY, CDR2 SYGVKD. DNA of the CDR3: TGTGCCACCGGGGCCCACGAGCAGTACTTC. Residues: CATGAHEQYF.

This clonotype was detected many times. The rearrangement joins TRBV7-9 to TRBJ1-5; 9 bases agree with TRBD1. Losses at the gene ends were 5 bases for V and 7 bases for J; bases not matched to a gene: 6. Germline assignment: CDR1 SEHNR and CDR2 FQNEAQ (reference sequence). CDR3 length: 14 residues. The CDR3: CASSPEGQGQPQHF. DNA for the CDR3: TGTGCCAGCAGCCCGGAGGGACAGGGACAGCCCCAGCATTTT.

Points on this clonotype: As the CDR3 is not closed by the conserved phenylalanine or tryptophan, this likely results from a read error. This chain connects TRBV5-1 to TRBJ2-2; the match to TRBD2 covers 12 bases. V shed 4 bases, J shed 7 bases, and the junction held 8 bases outside the gene matches. Germline V gene sequence: CDR1 SGHRS, CDR2 YFSETQ. CDR3 length equals 16 residues. The CDR3 DNA is TGCGCCAGCAGCCAGCTAGCGGGGGGGTTGGACGGGGAGCTGTTTTGT. It specifies CASSQLAGGLDGELFC.

This rearrangement joins TRBV29-1 to TRBJ2-5; D perhaps matches TRBD2 (5 bases). The CDR3 runs to 12 residues. Trimming took off 8 bases at V and 4 bases at J, with 14 bases between the two ends. Germline V CDR1 and CDR2: SQVTM, ANQGSEA. The CDR3 coding sequence is TGCAGCTTGGAGAGGGCAGGAGAGACCCAGTACTTC. Its translation: CSLERAGETQYF.

This clonotype was picked up a small number of times. This chain connects TRBV12-3 or TRBV12-4 to TRBJ2-6; tentatively, D is TRBD1 (6 bases). Trimming shortened V by 2 bases and J by 2 bases, and 13 bases separated the two germline ends. The CDR3 contains 17 residues. The CDR3 is CASSLTKGVPGANVLTF. The CDR3 DNA reads as TGTGCCAGCAGTTTAACCAAGGGGGTTCCTGGGGCCAACGTCCTGACTTTC.

The gene calls are TRBV20-1 and TRBJ2-5; possibly TRBD2 for D (7 bases). This CDR3 has 13 residues. Germline V gene sequence: CDR1 DFQATT, CDR2 SNEGSKA (reference sequence). The V end was cut by 0 bases, the J end by 7 bases, with 12 bases between. The CDR3 DNA reads as TGCAGTGCTAGAGACGGGGGGCACAGGACCCAGTACTTC. Encoded protein: CSARDGGHRTQYF.

This clonotype has more than one count but fewer than ten. This chain uses TRBV20-1 with TRBJ1-1; 7 bases match TRBD1. Germline CDR1 and CDR2: DFQATT and SNEGSKA (reference sequence). V gave up 3 bases and J gave up 4 bases; unmatched junction bases: 5. This CDR3 has 13 amino acids. In DNA, the CDR3 is TGCAGTGCTAGCGAGGGGGCGGTCACTGAAGCTTTCTTT. It translates to CSASEGAVTEAFF.

This clonotype was counted many times. The chain uses TRBV19 and TRBJ1-4; D is unclear. The V gene's germline CDR1 is LNHDA and CDR2 SQIVND (reference sequence). This CDR3 is built from 14 residues. V lost 5 bases to trimming and J lost 8 bases, with 15 bases between them. The CDR3 DNA is TGTGCCAGTAGTCTACAGTACTCGACCGAAAAACTGTTTTTT. Amino acids: CASSLQYSTEKLFF. Based on the CDR3 plus reference TRBV19 and TRBJ1-4, the full variable domain is DGGITQSPKYLFRKEGQNVTLSCEQNLNHDAMYWYRQDPGQGLRLIYYSQIVNDFQKGDIAEGYSVSREKKESFPLTVTSAQKNPTAFYLCASSLQYSTEKLFFGSGTQLSVL.

Concerning this clonotype itself: A much bigger clone sits one base away, suggesting this may be a read error. The chain uses TRBV2 and TRBJ1-2, with no clear D. Deletions cut 8 bases from V and 5 bases from J, with 18 bases between. CDR1 is SNHLY, CDR2 FYNNEI, per germline. The CDR3 totals 14 residues. DNA of the CDR3: TGTGCCAGCTCTTACGAGGAACTTGGATATGGCTACACCTTC. Translating gives CASSYEELGYGYTF.

This clonotype was recorded a few times. This may stem from a read error, because a much larger clone lies one nucleotide away. The gene calls are TRBV7-8 and TRBJ1-6; the D is unclear. Germline V lookup: CDR1 SGHVS, CDR2 FQNEAQ. This CDR3 contains 12 residues. The V gene lost 1 base and the J gene lost 9 bases, with 4 bases spanning the gap. CDR3 residues: CASSLVLSPLHF. The DNA of the CDR3 is TGTGCCAGCAGCTTAGTGCTTTCACCCCTCCACTTT. The whole variable domain, filled in from reference TRBV7-8 and TRBJ1-6, reads GAGVSQSPRYKVAKRGQDVALRCDPISGHVSLFWYQQALGQGPEFLTYFQNEAQLDKSGLPSDRFFAERPEGSVSTLKIQRTQQEDSAVYLCASSLVLSPLHFGNGTRLTVT.

DNA of the CDR3: TGCGCCAGCAGCTTGTCCGAAGGGGAAGGGTATGGCTACACCTTC. Its protein is CASSLSEGEGYGYTF. The chain recombines TRBV5-1 with TRBJ1-2; D possibly corresponds to TRBD1 (5 bases). Deletions cut 1 base from V and 5 bases from J, with 15 bases between. Germline V lookup: CDR1 SGHRS, CDR2 YFSETQ. CDR3 length: 15 residues.

Turning to this clonotype: The junction differs from germline at one of its ends, possibly a read error. This chain joins TRBV10-3 and TRBJ2-7; no clear D gene. CDR1 is ENHRY, CDR2 SYGVKD, per germline. This CDR3 has 12 residues. CDR3: CASSELLREQYF. Written as DNA, the CDR3 is TGTGCCAGCAGTGAACTATTAAGGGAGCAGTACTTC.

The chain combines TRBV7-2 with TRBJ2-2; 14 bases align to TRBD2. With 5 bases clipped from V and 6 bases from J, the junction kept 5 bases outside the gene matches. The CDR3 spans 16 residues. CDR1 SGHTA and CDR2 FQGNSA come from the germline V gene. The CDR3 sequence: CASSPEGLAGAGELFF. In DNA form, the CDR3 reads TGTGCCAGCAGCCCCGAGGGACTAGCGGGAGCCGGGGAGCTGTTTTTT.

This sequence joins TRBV7-9 and TRBJ2-7, with 11 nucleotides matching TRBD2. The ends lost 5 bases at V and 0 bases at J; junction bases unmatched: 6. The CDR3 loop spans 16 amino acids. Germline V gives CDR1 SEHNR, CDR2 FQNEAQ (reference sequence). The CDR3 here is CASSQASGGTSYEQYF. The CDR3 coding sequence is TGTGCCAGCAGCCAAGCTAGCGGGGGGACCTCCTACGAGCAGTACTTC.

This clonotype showed up many times. The gene calls are TRBV7-2 and TRBJ1-5; D uncertain. The CDR3 loop spans 14 amino acids. The germline gives CDR1 SGHTA, CDR2 FQGNSA. Trimming shortened V by 7 bases and J by 0 bases, and 10 bases separated the two germline ends. The CDR3 loop reads CASTQQSSNQPQHF. The CDR3 nucleotides read TGTGCCAGCACCCAACAGAGTAGCAATCAGCCCCAGCATTTT.

The chain combines TRBV25-1 with TRBJ1-2; 9 bases agree with TRBD1. V lost 3 bases and J lost 7; bases outside the gene matches: 6. This CDR3 region has 14 residues. The germline gives CDR1 MGHDK, CDR2 SYGVNS. DNA of the CDR3: TGTGCCAGCAGTGATGGACAGGGGCAGACTGGCTACACCTTC. As protein: CASSDGQGQTGYTF.

This clonotype was counted a few times. The chain links TRBV29-1 to TRBJ2-7, with D perhaps matching TRBD1 or TRBD2 (5 bases each). The V gene's germline CDR1 is SQVTM and CDR2 ANQGSEA. The ends were cut back, 5 bases at V and 4 bases at J, with 27 bases in the middle. The CDR3 consists of 17 residues. The CDR3 DNA reads TGCAGCGTTTACTTCGAGGGGCCAGGTTCGGGTAGATACGAGCAGTACTTC. Its translation: CSVYFEGPGSGRYEQYF.

This clonotype appeared a few times. V and J are TRBV25-1 and TRBJ1-1; D call uncertain. There are 14 residues in the CDR3. V was clipped by 7 bases and J by 4 bases, with 16 bases between them. Germline lookup yields CDR1 MGHDK and CDR2 SYGVNS. This chain's CDR3 is CASTDSYRGTEAFF. The CDR3 DNA sequence: TGTGCCAGCACCGACTCCTACCGGGGCACTGAAGCTTTCTTT.